A single T cell receptor beta chain is shown here with its context. This sample stems from a study of T cells in Graves' hyperthyroidism and ophthalmopathy. This CDR3 has 17 amino acids. V shed 4 bases, J shed 7 bases, and the junction held 7 bases outside the gene matches. Germline V gene lookup returns CDR1 MGHDK and CDR2 SYGVNS. The TCR beta CDR3 regions underwent amplification using RNA transcripts as the source. During a first-round RT-PCR of the TCR CDR3, the HTBI primer set was used. TCRdb re-derived calls from the multiplex PCR reads in MiXCR, one entry per CDR3 protein. The table has fewer than 700,000 distinct CDR3 sequences, approximately 17% seen once.

The source is a woman under 30 with Graves' ophthalmopathy. The source material was blood. The rearrangement uses TRBV25-1 and TRBJ2-1; 16 bases fit TRBD2. The chain's CDR3 is CASSGGLAGGTGNEQFF. The CDR3 DNA reads as TGTGCCAGCAGTGGGGGACTAGCGGGAGGGACGGGGAATGAGCAGTTCTTC.